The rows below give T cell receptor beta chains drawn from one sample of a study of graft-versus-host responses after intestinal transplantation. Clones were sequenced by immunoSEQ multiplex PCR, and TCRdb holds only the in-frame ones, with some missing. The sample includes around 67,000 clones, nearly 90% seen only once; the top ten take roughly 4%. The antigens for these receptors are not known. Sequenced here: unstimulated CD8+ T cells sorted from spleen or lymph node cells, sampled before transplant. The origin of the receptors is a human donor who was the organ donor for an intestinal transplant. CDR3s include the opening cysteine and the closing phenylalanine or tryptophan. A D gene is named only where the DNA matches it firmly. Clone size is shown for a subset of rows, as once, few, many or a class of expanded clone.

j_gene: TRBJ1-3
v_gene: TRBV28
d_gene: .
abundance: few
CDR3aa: CASSFYGSGNTIYF
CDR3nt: TGTGCCAGCAGTTTTTACGGCTCTGGAAACACCATATATTTT

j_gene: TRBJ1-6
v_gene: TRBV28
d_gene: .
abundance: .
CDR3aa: CASSLAGNSPLHF
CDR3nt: TGTGCCAGCAGTTTAGCGGGGAATTCACCCCTCCACTTT

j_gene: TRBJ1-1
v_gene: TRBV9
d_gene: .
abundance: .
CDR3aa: CASSEQKQGTNTEAFF
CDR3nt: TGTGCCAGCAGCGAACAAAAACAGGGAACGAACACTGAAGCTTTCTTT

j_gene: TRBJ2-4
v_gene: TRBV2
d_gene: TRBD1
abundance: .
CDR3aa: CVTSRGTGNIQYF
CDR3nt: TGTGTCACCTCCCGGGGGACAGGGAACATTCAGTACTTC

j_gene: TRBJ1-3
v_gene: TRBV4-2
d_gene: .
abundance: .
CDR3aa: CASSQERGVDTIYF
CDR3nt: TGTGCCAGCAGCCAAGAAAGAGGTGTGGACACCATATATTTT

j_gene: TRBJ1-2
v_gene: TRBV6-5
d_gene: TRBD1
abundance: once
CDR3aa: CASSYLTGGDGYTF
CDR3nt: TGTGCCAGCAGTTACTTAACAGGGGGCGATGGCTACACCTTC

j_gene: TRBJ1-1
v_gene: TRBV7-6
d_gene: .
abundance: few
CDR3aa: CASSLGQNTEAFF
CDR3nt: TGTGCCAGCAGCTTAGGACAGAACACTGAAGCTTTCTTT

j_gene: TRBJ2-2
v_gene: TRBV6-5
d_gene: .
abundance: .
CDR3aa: CASKGRGDTGELFF
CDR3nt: TGTGCCAGCAAGGGCAGGGGGGACACCGGGGAGCTGTTTTTT

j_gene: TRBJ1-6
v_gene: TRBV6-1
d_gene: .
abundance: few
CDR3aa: CASSEEKDISPLHF
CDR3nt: TGTGCCAGCAGTGAAGAAAAGGACATTTCACCCCTCCACTTT

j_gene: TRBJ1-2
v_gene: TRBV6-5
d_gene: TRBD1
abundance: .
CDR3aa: CASSVGTGVYGYTF
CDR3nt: TGTGCCAGCAGTGTGGGGACAGGGGTCTATGGCTACACCTTC

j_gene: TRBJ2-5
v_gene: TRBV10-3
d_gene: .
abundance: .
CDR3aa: CAISELGGALIETQYF
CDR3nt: TGTGCCATCAGTGAGTTAGGGGGGGCGTTAATAGAGACCCAGTACTTC

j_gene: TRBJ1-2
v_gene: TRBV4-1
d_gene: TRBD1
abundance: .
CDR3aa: CASSSGQGEWYGYTF
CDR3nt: TGCGCCAGCAGCTCCGGACAGGGAGAGTGGTATGGCTACACCTTC

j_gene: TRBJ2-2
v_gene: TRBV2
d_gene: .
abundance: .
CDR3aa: CASNLMTNTGELFF
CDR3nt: TGTGCCAGCAACCTAATGACGAACACCGGGGAGCTGTTTTTT

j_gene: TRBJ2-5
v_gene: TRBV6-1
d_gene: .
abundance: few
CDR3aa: CASSEETGFPETQYF
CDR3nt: TGTGCCAGCAGTGAAGAAACCGGTTTCCCAGAGACCCAGTACTTC

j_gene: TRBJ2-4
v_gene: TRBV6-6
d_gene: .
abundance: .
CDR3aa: CASSYRGGADIQYF
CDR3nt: TGTGCCAGCAGTTACCGTGGGGGGGCGGACATTCAGTACTTC

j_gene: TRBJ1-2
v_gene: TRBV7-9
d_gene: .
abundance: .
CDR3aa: CASSLVSGVGPFPNYGYTF
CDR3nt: TGTGCCAGCAGCTTAGTATCGGGGGTCGGCCCTTTTCCTAACTATGGCTACACCTTC

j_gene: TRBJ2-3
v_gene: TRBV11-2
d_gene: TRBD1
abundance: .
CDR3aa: CASSLPGQGEDTQYF
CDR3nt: TGTGCCAGCAGCTTACCGGGACAGGGAGAAGATACGCAGTATTTT

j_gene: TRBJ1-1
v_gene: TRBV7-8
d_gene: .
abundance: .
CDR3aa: CASSLRQFRFQGDTEAFF
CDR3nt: TGTGCCAGCAGCTTGCGACAGTTTCGTTTCCAGGGCGACACTGAAGCTTTCTTT

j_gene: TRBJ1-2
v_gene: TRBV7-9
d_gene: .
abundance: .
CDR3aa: CASSWFRYYDSGYTF
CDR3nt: TGTGCCAGCAGCTGGTTTCGTTACTATGACTCTGGCTACACCTTC

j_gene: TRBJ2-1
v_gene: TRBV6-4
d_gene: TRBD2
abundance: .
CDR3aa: CASSDSGGGAVNEQFF
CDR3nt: TGTGCCAGCAGTGACTCTGGCGGGGGGGCCGTCAATGAGCAGTTCTTC

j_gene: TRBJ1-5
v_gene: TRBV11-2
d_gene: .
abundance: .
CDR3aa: CASSVNGDIDNQPQHF
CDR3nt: TGTGCCAGCAGCGTTAATGGGGACATAGACAATCAGCCCCAGCATTTT

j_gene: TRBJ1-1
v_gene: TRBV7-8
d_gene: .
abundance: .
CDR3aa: CASSKGGSNTEAFF
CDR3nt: TGTGCCAGCAGCAAAGGAGGCTCGAACACTGAAGCTTTCTTT

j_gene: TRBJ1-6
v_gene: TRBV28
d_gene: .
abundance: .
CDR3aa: CASSLYQGNSPLHF
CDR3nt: TGTGCCAGCAGTTTATACCAGGGGAATTCACCCCTCCACTTT

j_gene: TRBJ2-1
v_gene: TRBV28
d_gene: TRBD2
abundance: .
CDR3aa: CASSSLSSGGARGEQFF
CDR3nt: TGTGCCAGCAGTTCCCTCTCTAGCGGGGGGGCTCGGGGTGAGCAGTTCTTC

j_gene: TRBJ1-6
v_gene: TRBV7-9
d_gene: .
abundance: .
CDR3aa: CASSSNPTGLMGSPLHF
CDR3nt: TGTGCCAGCAGTTCAAATCCTACGGGACTTATGGGATCACCCCTCCACTTT

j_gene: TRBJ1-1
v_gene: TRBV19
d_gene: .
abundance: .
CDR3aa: CASTPHQGPVTEAFF
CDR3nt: TGTGCCAGTACCCCTCACCAGGGGCCGGTTACTGAAGCTTTCTTT

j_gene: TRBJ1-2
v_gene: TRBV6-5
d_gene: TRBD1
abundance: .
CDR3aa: CASRGTGGSYYGYTF
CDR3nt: TGTGCCAGCAGAGGGACAGGGGGCTCGTACTATGGCTACACCTTC

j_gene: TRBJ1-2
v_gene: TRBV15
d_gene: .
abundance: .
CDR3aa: CATSRDFDPQNPYGYTF
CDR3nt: TGTGCCACCAGCAGAGATTTTGATCCTCAGAACCCTTATGGCTACACCTTC

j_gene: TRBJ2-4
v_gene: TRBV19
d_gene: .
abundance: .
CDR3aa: CASSRLAKNIQYF
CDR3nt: TGTGCCAGTAGTAGGCTAGCCAAAAACATTCAGTACTTC

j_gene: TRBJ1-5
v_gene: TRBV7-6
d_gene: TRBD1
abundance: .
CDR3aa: CASSQGTGNNQPQHF
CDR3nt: TGTGCCAGCAGCCAGGGGACAGGGAACAATCAGCCCCAGCATTTT

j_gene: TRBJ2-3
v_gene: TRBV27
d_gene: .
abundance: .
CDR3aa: CASSSGVIRTDTQYF
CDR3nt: TGTGCCAGCAGTTCCGGGGTAATTCGCACAGATACGCAGTATTTT

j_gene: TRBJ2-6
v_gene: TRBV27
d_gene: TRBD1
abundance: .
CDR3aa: CASSSGTGASGANVLTF
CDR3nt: TGTGCCAGCAGTTCCGGGACAGGGGCCTCTGGGGCCAACGTCCTGACTTTC

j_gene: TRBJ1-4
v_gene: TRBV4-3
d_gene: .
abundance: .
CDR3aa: CASSQDFYGQNEKLFF
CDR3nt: TGCGCCAGCAGCCAAGATTTTTACGGACAGAATGAAAAACTGTTTTTT

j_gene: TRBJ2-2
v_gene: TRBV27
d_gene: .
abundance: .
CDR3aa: CASRQQGGGTGELFF
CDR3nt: TGTGCCAGCAGACAACAGGGCGGAGGCACCGGGGAGCTGTTTTTT

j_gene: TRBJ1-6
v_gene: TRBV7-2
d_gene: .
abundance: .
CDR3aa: CASSLVLSYNSPLHF
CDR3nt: TGTGCCAGCAGCTTAGTATTGTCCTATAATTCACCCCTCCACTTT

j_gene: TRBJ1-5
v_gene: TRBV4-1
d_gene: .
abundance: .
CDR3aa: CASSQEGRDTNQPQHF
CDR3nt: TGCGCCAGCAGCCAAGAGGGACGGGACACGAATCAGCCCCAGCATTTT

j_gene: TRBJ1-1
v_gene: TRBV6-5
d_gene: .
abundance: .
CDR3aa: CASSYSGRANTEAFF
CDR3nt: TGTGCCAGCAGTTACTCGGGGAGGGCGAACACTGAAGCTTTCTTT

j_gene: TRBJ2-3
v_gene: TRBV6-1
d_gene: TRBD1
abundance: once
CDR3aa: CAIDRATGTDTQYF
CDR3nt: TGTGCCATCGACAGGGCGACAGGGACAGATACGCAGTATTTT

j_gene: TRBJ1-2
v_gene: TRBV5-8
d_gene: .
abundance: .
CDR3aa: CASSSVVESGYTF
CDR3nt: TGTGCCAGCAGCTCGGTAGTTGAATCTGGCTACACCTTC

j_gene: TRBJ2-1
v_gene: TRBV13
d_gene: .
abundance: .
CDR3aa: CASSLLAHNEQFF
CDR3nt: TGTGCCAGCAGCTTGCTAGCCCACAATGAGCAGTTCTTC

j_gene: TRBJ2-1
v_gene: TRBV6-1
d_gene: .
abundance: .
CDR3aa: CASSDFLGVSYNEQFF
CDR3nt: TGTGCCAGCAGTGACTTCCTCGGGGTCTCCTACAATGAGCAGTTCTTC

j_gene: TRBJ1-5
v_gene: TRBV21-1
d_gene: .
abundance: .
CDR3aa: CASIRGRNWSKNQPQHF
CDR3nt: TGTGCCAGCATCCGAGGGCGGAACTGGTCGAAGAATCAGCCCCAGCATTTT

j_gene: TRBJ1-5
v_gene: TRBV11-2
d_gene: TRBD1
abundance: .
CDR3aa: CASSSTGGSQPQHF
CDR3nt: TGTGCCAGCAGCTCGACAGGGGGCAGTCAGCCCCAGCATTTT

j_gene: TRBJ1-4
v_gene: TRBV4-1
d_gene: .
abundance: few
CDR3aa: CASSQEGSPTFF
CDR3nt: TGCGCCAGCAGCCAAGAGGGCAGCCCGACCTTTTTT

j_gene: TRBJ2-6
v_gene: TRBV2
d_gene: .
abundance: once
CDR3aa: CASSDDSRSGANVLTF
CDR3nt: TGTGCCAGCAGTGATGACTCCCGCTCTGGGGCCAACGTCCTGACTTTC

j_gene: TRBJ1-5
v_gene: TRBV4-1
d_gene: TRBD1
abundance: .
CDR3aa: CASSQGLRDSYHLSNQPQHF
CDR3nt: TGCGCCAGCAGCCAAGGGCTCCGGGACAGCTATCATCTTAGCAATCAGCCCCAGCATTTT

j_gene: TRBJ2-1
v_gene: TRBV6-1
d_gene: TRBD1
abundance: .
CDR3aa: CASSEGQGRSTYNEQFF
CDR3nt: TGTGCCAGCAGTGAGGGACAGGGAAGGTCGACTTACAATGAGCAGTTCTTC

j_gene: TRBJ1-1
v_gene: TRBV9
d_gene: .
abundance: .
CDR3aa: CASSPSPGGEAFF
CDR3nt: TGTGCCAGCAGCCCATCCCCGGGGGGCGAAGCTTTCTTT

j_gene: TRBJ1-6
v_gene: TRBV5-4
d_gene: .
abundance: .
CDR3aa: CASSLAGRVLAYNSPLHF
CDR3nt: TGTGCCAGCAGCTTGGCCGGCAGGGTGCTTGCCTATAATTCACCCCTCCACTTT

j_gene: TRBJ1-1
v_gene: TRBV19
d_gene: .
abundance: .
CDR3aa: CASSMTDRTAPNTEAFF
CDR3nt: TGTGCCAGTAGTATGACCGATCGGACAGCCCCGAACACTGAAGCTTTCTTT

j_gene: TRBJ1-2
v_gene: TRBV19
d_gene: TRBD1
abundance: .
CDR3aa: CASLNRGPGGGYTF
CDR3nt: TGTGCCAGTCTGAACAGGGGGCCCGGGGGGGGCTACACCTTC

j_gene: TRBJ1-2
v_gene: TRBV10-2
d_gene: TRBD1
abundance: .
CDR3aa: CASSDRGRVYGYTF
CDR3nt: TGCGCCAGCAGCGACAGGGGAAGAGTCTATGGCTACACCTTC

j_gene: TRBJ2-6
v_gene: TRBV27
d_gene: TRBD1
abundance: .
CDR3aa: CASGKDRADFSGANVLTF
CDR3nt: TGTGCCAGCGGTAAAGACAGGGCGGATTTCTCTGGGGCCAACGTCCTGACTTTC